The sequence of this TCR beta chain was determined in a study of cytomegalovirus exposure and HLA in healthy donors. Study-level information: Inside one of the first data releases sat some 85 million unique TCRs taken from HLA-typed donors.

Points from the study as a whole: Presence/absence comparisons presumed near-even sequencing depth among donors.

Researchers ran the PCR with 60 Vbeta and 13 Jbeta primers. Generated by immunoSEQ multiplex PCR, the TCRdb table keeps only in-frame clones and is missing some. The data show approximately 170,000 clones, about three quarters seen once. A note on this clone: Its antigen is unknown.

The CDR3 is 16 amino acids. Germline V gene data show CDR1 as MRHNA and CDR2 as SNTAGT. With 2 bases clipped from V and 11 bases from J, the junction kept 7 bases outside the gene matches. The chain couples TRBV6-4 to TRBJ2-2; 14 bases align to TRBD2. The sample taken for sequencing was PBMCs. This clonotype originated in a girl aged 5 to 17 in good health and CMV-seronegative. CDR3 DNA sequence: TGTGCCAGCAGTGACGGACTAGCGGGGGGCCGGGCCGAGCTGTTTTTT. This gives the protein CASSDGLAGGRAELFF.